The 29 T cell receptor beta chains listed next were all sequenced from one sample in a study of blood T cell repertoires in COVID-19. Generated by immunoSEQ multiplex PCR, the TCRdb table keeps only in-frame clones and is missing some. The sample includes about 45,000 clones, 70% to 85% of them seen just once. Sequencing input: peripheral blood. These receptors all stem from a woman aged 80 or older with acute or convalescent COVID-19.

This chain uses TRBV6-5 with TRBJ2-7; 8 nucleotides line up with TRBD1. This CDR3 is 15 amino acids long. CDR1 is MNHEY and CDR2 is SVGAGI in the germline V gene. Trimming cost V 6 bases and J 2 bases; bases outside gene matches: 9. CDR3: CASSQGTGLTYEQYF. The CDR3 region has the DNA TGTGCCAGCAGCCAAGGGACAGGTTTGACCTACGAGCAGTACTTC.

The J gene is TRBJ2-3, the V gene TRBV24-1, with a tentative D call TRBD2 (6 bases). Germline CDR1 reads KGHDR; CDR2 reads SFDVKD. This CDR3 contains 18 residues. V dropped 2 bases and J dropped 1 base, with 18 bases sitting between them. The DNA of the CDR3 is TGTGCCACCAGTGATTCAGCCGTCGGAATAGCGGGCACAGATACGCAGTATTTT. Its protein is CATSDSAVGIAGTDTQYF.

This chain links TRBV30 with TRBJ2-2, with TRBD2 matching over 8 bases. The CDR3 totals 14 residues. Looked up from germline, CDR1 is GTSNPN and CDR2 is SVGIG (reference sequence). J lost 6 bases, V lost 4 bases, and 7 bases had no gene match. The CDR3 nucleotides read TGTGCCTGGAAGCGGGAGAGAGTCGCCGGGGAGCTGTTTTTT. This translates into CAWKRERVAGELFF.

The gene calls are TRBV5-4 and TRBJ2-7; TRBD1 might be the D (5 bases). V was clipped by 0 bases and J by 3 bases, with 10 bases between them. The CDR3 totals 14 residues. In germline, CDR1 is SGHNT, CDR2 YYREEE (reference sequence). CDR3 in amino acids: CASSLDQGSYEQYF. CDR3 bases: TGTGCCAGCAGCTTGGATCAGGGTAGCTACGAGCAGTACTTC.

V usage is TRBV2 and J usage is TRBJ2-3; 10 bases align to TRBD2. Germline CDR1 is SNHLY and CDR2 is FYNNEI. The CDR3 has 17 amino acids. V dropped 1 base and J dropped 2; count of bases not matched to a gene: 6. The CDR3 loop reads CASSEGLLAGPTDTQYF. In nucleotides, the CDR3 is TGTGCCAGCAGTGAAGGCCTACTAGCGGGGCCCACAGATACGCAGTATTTT.

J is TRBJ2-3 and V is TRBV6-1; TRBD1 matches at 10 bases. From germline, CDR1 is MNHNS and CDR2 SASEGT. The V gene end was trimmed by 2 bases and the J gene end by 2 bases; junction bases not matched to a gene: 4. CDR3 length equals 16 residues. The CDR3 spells CASSERGQGYTDTQYF. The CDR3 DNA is TGTGCCAGCAGTGAAAGGGGACAGGGGTACACAGATACGCAGTATTTT.

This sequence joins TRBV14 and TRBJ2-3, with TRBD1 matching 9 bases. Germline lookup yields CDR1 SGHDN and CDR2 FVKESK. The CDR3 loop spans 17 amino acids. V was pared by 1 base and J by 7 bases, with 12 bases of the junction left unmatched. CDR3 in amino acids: CASSQAYLGQGGNTQYF. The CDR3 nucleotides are TGTGCCAGCAGCCAAGCTTATCTGGGACAGGGCGGCAATACGCAGTATTTT.

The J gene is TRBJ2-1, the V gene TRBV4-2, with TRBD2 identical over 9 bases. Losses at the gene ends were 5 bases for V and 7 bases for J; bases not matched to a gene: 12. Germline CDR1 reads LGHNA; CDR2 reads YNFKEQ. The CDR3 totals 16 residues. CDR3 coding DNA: TGTGCCAGCAGCAGAGACCCAGCGGGAGGTGGGAATGAGCAGTTCTTC. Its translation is CASSRDPAGGGNEQFF.

As DNA, the CDR3 is TGTGCCATCAGTGAGTCTGGAGTAGCGGGAGGGCGAAATGAGCAGTTCTTC. Amino acid sequence: CAISESGVAGGRNEQFF. This chain links TRBV10-3 with TRBJ2-1; TRBD2 matches 11 bases. With V trimmed by 0 bases and J by 7 bases, 8 bases remained unmatched. Germline lookup yields CDR1 ENHRY and CDR2 SYGVKD. The CDR3 consists of 17 residues.

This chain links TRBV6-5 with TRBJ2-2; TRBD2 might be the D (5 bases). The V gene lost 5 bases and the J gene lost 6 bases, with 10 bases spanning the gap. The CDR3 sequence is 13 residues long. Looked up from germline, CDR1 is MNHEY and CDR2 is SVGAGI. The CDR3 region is CASSLLDSGELFF. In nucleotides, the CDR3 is TGTGCCAGCAGTCTCCTGGACTCCGGGGAGCTGTTTTTT.

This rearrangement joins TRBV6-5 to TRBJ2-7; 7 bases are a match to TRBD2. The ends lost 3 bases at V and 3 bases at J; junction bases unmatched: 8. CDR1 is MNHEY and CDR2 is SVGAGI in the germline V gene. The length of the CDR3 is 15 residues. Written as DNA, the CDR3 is TGTGCCAGCAGTTATTCGCTAGCGGAGATCTACGAGCAGTACTTC. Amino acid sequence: CASSYSLAEIYEQYF.

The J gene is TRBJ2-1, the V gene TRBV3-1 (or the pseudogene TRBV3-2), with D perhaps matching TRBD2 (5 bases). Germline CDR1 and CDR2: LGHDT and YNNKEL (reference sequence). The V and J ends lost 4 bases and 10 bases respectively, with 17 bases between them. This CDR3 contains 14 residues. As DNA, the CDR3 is TGTGCCAGCAGCCGCCATCCACTAGATAACGAGCAGTTCTTC. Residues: CASSRHPLDNEQFF.

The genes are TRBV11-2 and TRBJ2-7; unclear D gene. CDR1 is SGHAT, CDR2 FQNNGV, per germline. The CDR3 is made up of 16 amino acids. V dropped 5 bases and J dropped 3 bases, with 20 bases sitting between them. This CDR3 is CASSPSSSGTSYEQYF. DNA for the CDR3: TGTGCCAGCAGCCCTTCATCATCAGGAACCAGCTACGAGCAGTACTTC.

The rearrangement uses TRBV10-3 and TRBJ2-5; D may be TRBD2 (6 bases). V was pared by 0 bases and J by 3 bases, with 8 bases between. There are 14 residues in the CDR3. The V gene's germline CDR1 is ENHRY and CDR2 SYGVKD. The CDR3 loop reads CAISESASEETQYF. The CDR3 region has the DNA TGTGCCATCAGTGAGTCGGCTAGCGAAGAGACCCAGTACTTC.

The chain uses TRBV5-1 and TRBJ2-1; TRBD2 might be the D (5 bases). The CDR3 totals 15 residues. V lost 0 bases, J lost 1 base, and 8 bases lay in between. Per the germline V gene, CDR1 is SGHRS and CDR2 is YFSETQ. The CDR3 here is CASSLGPGSYNEQFF. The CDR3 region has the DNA TGCGCCAGCAGCTTGGGTCCGGGATCCTACAATGAGCAGTTCTTC.

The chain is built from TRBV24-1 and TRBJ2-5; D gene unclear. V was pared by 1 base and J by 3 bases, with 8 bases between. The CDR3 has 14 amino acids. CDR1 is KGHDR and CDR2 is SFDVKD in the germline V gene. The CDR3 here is CATSDFLEKETQYF. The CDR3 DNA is TGTGCCACCAGTGATTTTTTAGAAAAAGAGACCCAGTACTTC.

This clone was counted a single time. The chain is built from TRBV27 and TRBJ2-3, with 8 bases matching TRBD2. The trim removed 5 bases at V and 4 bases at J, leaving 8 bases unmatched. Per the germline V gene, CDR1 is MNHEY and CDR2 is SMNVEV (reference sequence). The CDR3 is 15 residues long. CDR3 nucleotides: TGTGCCAGCAGTAAAAGCGGGAGTGGTGCAGATACGCAGTATTTT. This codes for CASSKSGSGADTQYF.

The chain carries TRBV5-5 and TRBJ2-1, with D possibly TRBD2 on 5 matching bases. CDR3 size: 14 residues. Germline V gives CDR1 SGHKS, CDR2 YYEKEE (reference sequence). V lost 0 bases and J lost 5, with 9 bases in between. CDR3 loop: CASSLVGNNNEQFF. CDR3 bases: TGTGCCAGCAGCTTGGTCGGGAATAACAATGAGCAGTTCTTC.

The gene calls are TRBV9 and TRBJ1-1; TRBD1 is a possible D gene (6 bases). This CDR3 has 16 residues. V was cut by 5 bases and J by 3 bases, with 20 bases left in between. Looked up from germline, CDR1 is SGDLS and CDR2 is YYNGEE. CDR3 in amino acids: CASSPQGRGIDTEAFF. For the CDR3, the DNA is TGTGCCAGCAGTCCGCAGGGTAGGGGGATTGACACTGAAGCTTTCTTT.

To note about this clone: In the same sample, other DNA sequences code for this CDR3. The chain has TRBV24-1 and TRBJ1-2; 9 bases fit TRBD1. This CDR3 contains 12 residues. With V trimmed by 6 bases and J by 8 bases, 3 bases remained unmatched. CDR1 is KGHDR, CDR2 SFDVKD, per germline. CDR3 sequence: CATSHGTGGYTF. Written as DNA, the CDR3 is TGTGCCACCAGTCACGGGACAGGGGGCTACACCTTC.

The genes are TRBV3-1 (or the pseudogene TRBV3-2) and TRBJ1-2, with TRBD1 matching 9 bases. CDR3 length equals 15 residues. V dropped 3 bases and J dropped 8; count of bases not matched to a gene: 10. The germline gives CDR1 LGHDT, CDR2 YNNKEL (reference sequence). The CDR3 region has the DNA TGTGCCAGCAGCCAGATGGGACAGGGCGGTTGGGGCTACACCTTC. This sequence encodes CASSQMGQGGWGYTF.

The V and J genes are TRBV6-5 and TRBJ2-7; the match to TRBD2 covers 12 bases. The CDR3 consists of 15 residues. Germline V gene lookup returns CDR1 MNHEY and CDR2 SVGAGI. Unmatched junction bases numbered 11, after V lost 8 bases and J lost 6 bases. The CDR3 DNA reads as TGTGCCAGCGGAGAGATTACGGGACTAGCGGGCGAGCAGTACTTC. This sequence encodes CASGEITGLAGEQYF.

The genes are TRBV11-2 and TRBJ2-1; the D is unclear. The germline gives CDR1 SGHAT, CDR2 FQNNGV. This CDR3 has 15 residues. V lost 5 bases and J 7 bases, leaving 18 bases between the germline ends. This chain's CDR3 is CASSIRTKHGNEQFF. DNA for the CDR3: TGTGCCAGCAGCATCCGAACAAAACACGGGAATGAGCAGTTCTTC.

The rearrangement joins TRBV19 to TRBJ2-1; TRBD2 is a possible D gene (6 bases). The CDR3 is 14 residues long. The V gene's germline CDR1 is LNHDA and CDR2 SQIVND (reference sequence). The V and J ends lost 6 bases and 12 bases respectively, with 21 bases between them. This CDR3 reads CASSGLGSGSGQFF. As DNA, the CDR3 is TGTGCCAGTAGCGGGTTGGGAAGCGGGTCTGGGCAGTTCTTC.

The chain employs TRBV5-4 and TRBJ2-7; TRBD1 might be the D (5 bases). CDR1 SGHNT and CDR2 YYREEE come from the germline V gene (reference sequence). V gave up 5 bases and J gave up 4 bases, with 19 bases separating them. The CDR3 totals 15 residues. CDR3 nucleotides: TGTGCCAGCAGTCAGGGATGGCAGGAAACATACGAGCAGTACTTC. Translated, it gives CASSQGWQETYEQYF.

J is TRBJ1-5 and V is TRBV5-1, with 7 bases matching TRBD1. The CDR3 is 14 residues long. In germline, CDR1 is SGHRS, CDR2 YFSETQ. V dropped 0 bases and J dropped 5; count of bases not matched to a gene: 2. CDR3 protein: CASSLAGGDQPQHF. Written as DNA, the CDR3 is TGCGCCAGCAGCTTGGCAGGGGGAGATCAGCCCCAGCATTTT.

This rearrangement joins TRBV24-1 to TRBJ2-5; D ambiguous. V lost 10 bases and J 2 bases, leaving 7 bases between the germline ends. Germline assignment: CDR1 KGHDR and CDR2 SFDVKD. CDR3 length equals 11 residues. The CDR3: CATFRQETQYF. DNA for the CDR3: TGTGCCACGTTCAGGCAAGAGACCCAGTACTTC.

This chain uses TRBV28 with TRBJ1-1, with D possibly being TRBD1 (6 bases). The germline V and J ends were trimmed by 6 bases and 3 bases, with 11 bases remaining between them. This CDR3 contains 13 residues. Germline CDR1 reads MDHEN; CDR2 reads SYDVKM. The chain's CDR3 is CASRKTGHTEAFF. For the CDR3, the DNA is TGTGCCAGCAGGAAGACAGGTCACACTGAAGCTTTCTTT.

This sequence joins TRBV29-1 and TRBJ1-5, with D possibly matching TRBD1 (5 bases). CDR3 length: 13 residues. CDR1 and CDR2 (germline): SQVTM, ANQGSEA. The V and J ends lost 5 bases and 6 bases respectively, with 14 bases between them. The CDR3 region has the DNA TGCAGCGTTCAGGACATCGTGGGTCAGCCCCAGCATTTT. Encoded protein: CSVQDIVGQPQHF. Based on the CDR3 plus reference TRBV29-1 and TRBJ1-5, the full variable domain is SAVISQKPSRDICQRGTSLTIQCQVDSQVTMMFWYRQQPGQSLTLIATANQGSEATYESGFVIDKFPISRPNLTFSTLTVSNMSPEDSSIYLCSVQDIVGQPQHFGDGTRLSIL.